These 16 T cell receptor beta chains originate from one sample sequenced in a study of graft-versus-host responses after intestinal transplantation. Antigens for these TCRs are unknown. The method was immunoSEQ multiplex PCR; TCRdb's version includes in-frame clones alone and lacks a portion of them. The repertoire holds around 110,000 clones, with about nine tenths as singletons. Sequencing used unstimulated CD4+ T cells sorted from spleen or lymph node cells, obtained before intestinal transplant. The receptors come from a human donor who received an intestinal transplant.

The sample holds one count of this clone. The chain combines TRBV7-9 with TRBJ1-2; D is possibly TRBD1 (5 bases). The germline V and J ends were trimmed by 1 base and 7 bases, with 13 bases remaining between them. The CDR3 sequence is 14 residues long. Germline CDR1 reads SEHNR; CDR2 reads FQNEAQ (reference sequence). CDR3 sequence (DNA): TGTGCCAGCAGCTTAGAAGCAGGGTCCCTTGGCTACACCTTC. This sequence encodes CASSLEAGSLGYTF.

A remark on this clone: Distinct nucleotide sequences in the sample also encode this CDR3. This chain connects TRBV5-1 to TRBJ1-1, with 8 bases matching TRBD1. This CDR3 spans 14 amino acids. Germline CDR1 reads SGHRS; CDR2 reads YFSETQ. Trimming removed 4 bases from V and 6 bases from J; junction bases left unmatched: 8. CDR3 residues: CASSPRGLISEAFF. CDR3 DNA sequence: TGCGCCAGCAGCCCCAGGGGGCTGATCTCTGAAGCTTTCTTT. Full variable domain (rest looked up from reference TRBV5-1 and TRBJ1-1): KAGVTQTPRYLIKTRGQQVTLSCSPISGHRSVSWYQQTPGQGLQFLFEYFSETQRNKGNFPGRFSGRQFSNSRSEMNVSTLELGDSALYLCASSPRGLISEAFFGQGTRLTVV.

V and J are TRBV21-1 and TRBJ2-7; the DNA was not used to check the table's D call, TRBD2. TRBV21-1 is a recognized pseudogene. CDR3 length: 14 residues. CDR3 protein: CASSSITDSYEQYF. In DNA, the CDR3 is TGTGCCAGCAGCAGCATAACTGATTCCTACGAGCAGTACTTC.

The rearrangement uses TRBV28 and TRBJ2-1; 13 nucleotides align to TRBD2. The CDR3 covers 16 residues. Per the germline V gene, CDR1 is MDHEN and CDR2 is SYDVKM. V shed 6 bases, J shed 15 bases, and the junction held 17 bases outside the gene matches. The DNA of the CDR3 is TGTGCCAGCAGCCCCGAGTTCACTAGCGGGAGGGCCAGTAGGTTCTTC. Its translation is CASSPEFTSGRASRFF. Full variable domain (missing parts from reference TRBV28 and TRBJ2-1): DVKVTQSSRYLVKRTGEKVFLECVQDMDHENMFWYRQDPGLGLRLIYFSYDVKMKEKGDIPEGYSVSREKKERFSLILESASTNQTSMYLCASSPEFTSGRASRFFGPGTRLTVL.

This chain connects TRBV27 to TRBJ1-1; D remains ambiguous. Trimming shortened V by 5 bases and J by 1 base, and 8 bases separated the two germline ends. Germline assignment: CDR1 MNHEY and CDR2 SMNVEV (reference sequence). CDR3 length: 13 residues. The CDR3 spells CASSPNRNTEAFF. The CDR3, as DNA: TGTGCCAGCAGTCCCAACAGGAACACTGAAGCTTTCTTT.

A single count supports this clone. J is TRBJ1-5 and V is TRBV11-2, with D perhaps matching TRBD1 (6 bases). Trimming removed 5 bases from V and 7 bases from J, with 9 bases in between. The CDR3 is 12 residues long. Germline V gene sequence: CDR1 SGHAT, CDR2 FQNNGV. The chain's CDR3 is CASSQGGQPQHF. For the CDR3, the DNA is TGTGCCAGCAGCCAAGGGGGACAGCCCCAGCATTTT.

This sequence joins TRBV4-1 and TRBJ1-4, with D tentatively TRBD1 (5 bases). With 1 base removed from V and 7 bases from J, the gap between germline ends came to 10 bases. The CDR3 runs to 14 residues. The germline V gene encodes CDR1 MGHRA and CDR2 YSYEKL. CDR3 sequence (DNA): TGCGCCAGCAGCCAAGTAGCCAGGGTTGAAAAACTGTTTTTT. This gives the protein CASSQVARVEKLFF.

The rearrangement links TRBV19 to TRBJ1-6, with a tentative D call TRBD1 (6 bases). The germline V and J ends were trimmed by 1 base and 6 bases, with 10 bases remaining between them. In germline, CDR1 is LNHDA, CDR2 SQIVND (reference sequence). CDR3 length: 15 amino acids. The CDR3 bases are TGTGCCAGTAGTATAGGACAGGTGACTAATTCACCCCTCCACTTT. The encoded protein is CASSIGQVTNSPLHF.

This chain links TRBV10-3 with TRBJ1-5, with D unresolved. V was cut by 6 bases and J by 5 bases, with 11 bases left in between. Germline values: CDR1 ENHRY, CDR2 SYGVKD. The CDR3 runs 13 residues. The CDR3 loop reads CAIRPDLDQPQHF. CDR3 DNA: TGTGCCATCAGGCCTGATTTAGATCAGCCCCAGCATTTT.

The DNA of the CDR3 is TGTGCCAGAAGCTGGGGGACTAACGAGCAGTACTTC. Residues: CARSWGTNEQYF. The V gene is TRBV5-3, the J gene TRBJ2-5; 7 positions agree with TRBD2. The better agreement between TRBJ2-7 and the DNA end casts doubt on the J call. TRBV5-3 is noted as an ORF with a role that remains uncertain. The CDR3 loop spans 12 amino acids.

Written as DNA, the CDR3 is TGTGCCAGCAGTTACTCTCGGAATGAAAAACTGTTTTTT. Protein: CASSYSRNEKLFF. The chain couples TRBV6-5 to TRBJ1-4; D is ambiguous. The CDR3 runs 13 residues. Germline V gene data show CDR1 as MNHEY and CDR2 as SVGAGI. Trimming left V 0 bases short and J 5 bases short, with 4 bases between.

The chain employs TRBV5-1 and TRBJ2-1; 14 nucleotides align to TRBD2. Germline V lookup: CDR1 SGHRS, CDR2 YFSETQ. After removal of 3 bases from V and 0 bases from J, the junction contained 8 bases not matched to a gene. CDR3 length: 19 residues. The CDR3 loop is CASSWKTSGGESSYNEQFF. CDR3 bases: TGCGCCAGCAGCTGGAAGACTAGCGGGGGGGAGAGCTCCTACAATGAGCAGTTCTTC. Full variable domain (missing parts from reference TRBV5-1 and TRBJ2-1): KAGVTQTPRYLIKTRGQQVTLSCSPISGHRSVSWYQQTPGQGLQFLFEYFSETQRNKGNFPGRFSGRQFSNSRSEMNVSTLELGDSALYLCASSWKTSGGESSYNEQFFGPGTRLTVL.

This chain links TRBV7-9 with TRBJ2-6, with D perhaps TRBD2 (6 bases). The CDR3 sequence is 15 residues long. V was shortened by 2 bases and J by 4 bases, with 9 bases between the two germline ends. Germline values: CDR1 SEHNR, CDR2 FQNEAQ (reference sequence). The CDR3 loop reads CASSLLGGGANVLTF. DNA for the CDR3: TGTGCCAGCAGCTTATTGGGGGGAGGGGCCAACGTCCTGACTTTC.

The chain combines TRBV6-1 with TRBJ1-1; 8 nucleotides align to TRBD1. This CDR3 has 12 residues. The trim removed 7 bases at V and 5 bases at J, leaving 3 bases unmatched. Germline V gene sequence: CDR1 MNHNS, CDR2 SASEGT. The chain's CDR3 is CASTRGRTEAFF. The CDR3 DNA is TGTGCCAGCACCAGGGGGCGGACTGAAGCTTTCTTT.

This chain connects TRBV6-6 to TRBJ1-1, with TRBD1 identical over 8 bases. Germline V CDR1 and CDR2: MNHNY, SVGAGI (reference sequence). The CDR3 length is 15 residues. Trimming cost V 6 bases and J 5 bases; bases outside gene matches: 11. CDR3 sequence (DNA): TGTGCCAGCAGACGACTAGCAGGGGGCGAAACTGAAGCTTTCTTT. This sequence encodes CASRRLAGGETEAFF.

CDR3 in DNA: TGTGCCAGCAGACAGGGAGGGCCGAACACCGGGGAGCTGTTTTTT. This sequence encodes CASRQGGPNTGELFF. The V gene is TRBV28, the J gene TRBJ2-2; a weak D match, TRBD2 (7 bases). The V end was cut by 6 bases, the J end by 0 bases, with 11 bases between. The CDR3 contains 15 residues. Germline V gene sequence: CDR1 MDHEN, CDR2 SYDVKM.